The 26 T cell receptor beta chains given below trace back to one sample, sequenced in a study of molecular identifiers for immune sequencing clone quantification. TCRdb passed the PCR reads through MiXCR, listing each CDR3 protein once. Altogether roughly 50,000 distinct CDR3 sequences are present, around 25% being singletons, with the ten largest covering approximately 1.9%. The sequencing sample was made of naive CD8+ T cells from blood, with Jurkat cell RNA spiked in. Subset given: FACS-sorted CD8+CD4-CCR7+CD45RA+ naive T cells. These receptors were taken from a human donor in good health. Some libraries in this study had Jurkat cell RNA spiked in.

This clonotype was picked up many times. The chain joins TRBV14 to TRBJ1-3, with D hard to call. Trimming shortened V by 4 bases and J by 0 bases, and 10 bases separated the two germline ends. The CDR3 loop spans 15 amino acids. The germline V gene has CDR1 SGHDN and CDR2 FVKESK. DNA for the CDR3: TGTGCCAGCAGCCTGGACCGAAGCTCTGGAAACACCATATATTTT. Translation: CASSLDRSSGNTIYF.

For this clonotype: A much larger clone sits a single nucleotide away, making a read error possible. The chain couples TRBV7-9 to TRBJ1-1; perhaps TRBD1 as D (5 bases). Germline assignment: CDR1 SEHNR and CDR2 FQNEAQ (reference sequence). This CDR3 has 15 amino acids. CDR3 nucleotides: TGTACCAGCAGCTCAAGACTGACAGAGAACACTGAAGCTTTCTTT. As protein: CTSSSRLTENTEAFF.

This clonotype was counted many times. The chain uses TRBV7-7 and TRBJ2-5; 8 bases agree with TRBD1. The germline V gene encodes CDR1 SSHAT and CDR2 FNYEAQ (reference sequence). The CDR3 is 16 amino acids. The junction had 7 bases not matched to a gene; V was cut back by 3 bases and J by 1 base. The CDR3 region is CASSLSPDRGQETQYF. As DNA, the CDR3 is TGTGCCAGCAGCTTGAGCCCCGACAGGGGCCAAGAGACCCAGTACTTC.

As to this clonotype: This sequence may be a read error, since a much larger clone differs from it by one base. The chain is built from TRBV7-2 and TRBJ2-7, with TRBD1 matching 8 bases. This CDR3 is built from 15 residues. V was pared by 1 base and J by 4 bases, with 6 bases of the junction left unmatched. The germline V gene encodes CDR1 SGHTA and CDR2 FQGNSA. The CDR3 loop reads CASSLGTGSPYEQYF. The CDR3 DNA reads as TGTGCCAGCAGCTTAGGGACAGGGAGCCCTTACGAGCAGTACTTC.

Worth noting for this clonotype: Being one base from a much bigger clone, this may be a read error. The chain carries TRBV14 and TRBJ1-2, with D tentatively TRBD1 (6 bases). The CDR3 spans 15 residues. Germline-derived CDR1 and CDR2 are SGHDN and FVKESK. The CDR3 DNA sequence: TGTGCCAGCAGCCAATTCCAAACAGGGTTTAATGGCCACACCTTC. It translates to CASSQFQTGFNGHTF.

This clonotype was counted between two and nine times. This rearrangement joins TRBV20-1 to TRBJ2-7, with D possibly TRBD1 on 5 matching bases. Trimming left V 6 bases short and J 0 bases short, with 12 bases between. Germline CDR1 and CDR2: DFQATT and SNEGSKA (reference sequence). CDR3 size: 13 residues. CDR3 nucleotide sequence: TGCAGTGCCCAGGACACCAGCTCCTACGAGCAGTACTTC. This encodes CSAQDTSSYEQYF.

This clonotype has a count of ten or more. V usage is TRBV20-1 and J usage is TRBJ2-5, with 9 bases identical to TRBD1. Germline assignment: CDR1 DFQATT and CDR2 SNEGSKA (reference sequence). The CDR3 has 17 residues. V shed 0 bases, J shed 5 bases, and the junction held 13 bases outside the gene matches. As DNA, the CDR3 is TGCAGTGCTAGAGATGGTCACAGGGGGCCAGCCCCTGAGACCCAGTACTTC. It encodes CSARDGHRGPAPETQYF.

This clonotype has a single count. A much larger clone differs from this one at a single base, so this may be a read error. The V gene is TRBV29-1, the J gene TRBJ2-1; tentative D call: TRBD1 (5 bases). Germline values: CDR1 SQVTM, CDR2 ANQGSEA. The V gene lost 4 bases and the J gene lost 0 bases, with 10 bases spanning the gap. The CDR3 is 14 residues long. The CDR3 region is CSVVSDISYNEQFF. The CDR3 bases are TGCAGCGTTGTATCGGACATCTCCTACAATGAGCAGTTCTTC.

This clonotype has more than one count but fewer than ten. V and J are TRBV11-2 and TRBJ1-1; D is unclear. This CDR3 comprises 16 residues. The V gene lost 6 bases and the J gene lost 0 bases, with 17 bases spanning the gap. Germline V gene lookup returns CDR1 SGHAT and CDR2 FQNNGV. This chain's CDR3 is CASSPLEAGLNTEAFF. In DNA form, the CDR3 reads TGTGCCAGCAGTCCACTTGAGGCAGGACTGAACACTGAAGCTTTCTTT.

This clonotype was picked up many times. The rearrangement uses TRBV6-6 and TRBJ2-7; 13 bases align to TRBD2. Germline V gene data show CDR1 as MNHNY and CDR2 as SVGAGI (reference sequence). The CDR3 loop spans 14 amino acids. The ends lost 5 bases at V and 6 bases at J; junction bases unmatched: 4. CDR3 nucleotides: TGTGCCAGCAGTCCGACTAGCGGGGGGTTCGAGCAGTACTTC. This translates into CASSPTSGGFEQYF.

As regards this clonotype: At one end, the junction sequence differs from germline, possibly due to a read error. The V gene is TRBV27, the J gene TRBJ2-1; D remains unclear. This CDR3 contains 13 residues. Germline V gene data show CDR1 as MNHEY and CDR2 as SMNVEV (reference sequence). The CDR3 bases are TGTGCCAGCAGCTTATGGCCGTTCAATGAGCAGTTCTTC. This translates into CASSLWPFNEQFF.

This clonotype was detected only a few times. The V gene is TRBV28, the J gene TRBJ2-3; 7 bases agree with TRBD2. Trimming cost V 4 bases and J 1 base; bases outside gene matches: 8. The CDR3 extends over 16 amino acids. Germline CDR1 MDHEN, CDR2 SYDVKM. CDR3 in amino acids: CASSSMTLAGTDTQYF. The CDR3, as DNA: TGTGCCAGCAGTTCCATGACTCTAGCGGGCACAGATACGCAGTATTTT.

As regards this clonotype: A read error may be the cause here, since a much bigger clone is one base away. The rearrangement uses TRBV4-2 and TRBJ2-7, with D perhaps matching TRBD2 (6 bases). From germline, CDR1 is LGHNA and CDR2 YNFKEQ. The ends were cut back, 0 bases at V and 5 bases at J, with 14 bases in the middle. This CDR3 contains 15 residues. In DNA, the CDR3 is TGTGCCAGCAGCCAAGAATTCGGGGAGGCCCACGAGCAGTACTTC. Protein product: CASSQEFGEAHEQYF.

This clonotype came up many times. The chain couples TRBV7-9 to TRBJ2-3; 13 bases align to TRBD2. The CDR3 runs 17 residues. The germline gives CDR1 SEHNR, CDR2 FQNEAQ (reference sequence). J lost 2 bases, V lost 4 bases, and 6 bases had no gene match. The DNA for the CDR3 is TGTGCCAGCAGCTCACGGACTAGCGGGGGCCCCACAGATACGCAGTATTTT. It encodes CASSSRTSGGPTDTQYF.

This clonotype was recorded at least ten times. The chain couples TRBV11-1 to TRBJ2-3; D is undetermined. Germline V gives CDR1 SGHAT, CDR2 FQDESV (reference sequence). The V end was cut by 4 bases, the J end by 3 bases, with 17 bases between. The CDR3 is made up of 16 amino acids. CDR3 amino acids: CASSWKRSFGTDTQYF. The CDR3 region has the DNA TGTGCCAGCAGCTGGAAGCGCTCGTTCGGGACAGATACGCAGTATTTT.

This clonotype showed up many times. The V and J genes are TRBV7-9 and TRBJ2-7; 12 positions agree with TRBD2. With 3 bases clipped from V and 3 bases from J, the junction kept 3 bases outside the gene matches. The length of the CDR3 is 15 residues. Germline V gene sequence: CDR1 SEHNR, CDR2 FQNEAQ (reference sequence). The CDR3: CASSFVTSGSYEQYF. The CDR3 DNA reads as TGTGCCAGCAGCTTTGTGACTAGCGGGAGCTACGAGCAGTACTTC.

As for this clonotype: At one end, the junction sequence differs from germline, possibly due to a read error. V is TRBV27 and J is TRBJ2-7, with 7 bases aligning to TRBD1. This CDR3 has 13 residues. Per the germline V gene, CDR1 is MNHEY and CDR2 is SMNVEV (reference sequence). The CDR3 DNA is TGTGCCAACAGTTCGGACAGGACCTACGAGCAGTACTTC. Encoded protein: CANSSDRTYEQYF.

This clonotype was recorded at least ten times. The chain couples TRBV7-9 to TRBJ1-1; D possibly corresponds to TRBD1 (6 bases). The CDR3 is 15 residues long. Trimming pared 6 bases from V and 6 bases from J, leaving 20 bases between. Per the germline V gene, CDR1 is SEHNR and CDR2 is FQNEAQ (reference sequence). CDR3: CASREGTGRTAEAFF. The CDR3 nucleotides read TGTGCCAGCAGGGAAGGAACAGGGCGAACAGCTGAAGCTTTCTTT.

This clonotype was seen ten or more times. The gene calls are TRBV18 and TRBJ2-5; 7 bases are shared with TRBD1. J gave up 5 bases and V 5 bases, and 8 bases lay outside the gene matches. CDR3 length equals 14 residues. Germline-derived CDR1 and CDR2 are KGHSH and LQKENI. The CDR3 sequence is CASSTRQGRETQYF. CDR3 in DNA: TGTGCCAGCTCAACTCGACAGGGACGGGAGACCCAGTACTTC.

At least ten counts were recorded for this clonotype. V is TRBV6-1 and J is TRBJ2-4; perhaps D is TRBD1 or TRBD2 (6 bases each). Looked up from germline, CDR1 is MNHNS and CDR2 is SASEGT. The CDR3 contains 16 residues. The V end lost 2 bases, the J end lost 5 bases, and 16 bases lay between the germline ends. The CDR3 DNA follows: TGTGCCAGCAGTGAACTTTTCGGGGGCGCCGAAAACATTCAGTACTTC. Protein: CASSELFGGAENIQYF.

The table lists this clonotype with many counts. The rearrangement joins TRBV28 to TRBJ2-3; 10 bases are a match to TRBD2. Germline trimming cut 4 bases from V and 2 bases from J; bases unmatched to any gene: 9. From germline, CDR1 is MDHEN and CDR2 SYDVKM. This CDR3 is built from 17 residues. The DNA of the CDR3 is TGTGCCAGCAGTTACCCAAGAGCGGGGGGGCCCACAGATACGCAGTATTTT. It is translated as CASSYPRAGGPTDTQYF.

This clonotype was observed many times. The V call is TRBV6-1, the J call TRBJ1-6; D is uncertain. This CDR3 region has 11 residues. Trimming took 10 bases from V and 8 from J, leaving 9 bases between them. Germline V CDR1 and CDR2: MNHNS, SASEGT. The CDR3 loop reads CATAADSPLHF. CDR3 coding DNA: TGTGCCACCGCGGCCGATTCACCCCTCCACTTT.

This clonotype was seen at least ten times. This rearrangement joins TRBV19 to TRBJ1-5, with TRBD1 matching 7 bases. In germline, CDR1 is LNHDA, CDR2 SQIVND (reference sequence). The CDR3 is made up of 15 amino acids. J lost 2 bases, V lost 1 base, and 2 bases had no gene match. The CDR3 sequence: CASSIVRGGNQPQHF. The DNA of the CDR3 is TGTGCCAGTAGTATAGTCAGGGGGGGCAATCAGCCCCAGCATTTT.

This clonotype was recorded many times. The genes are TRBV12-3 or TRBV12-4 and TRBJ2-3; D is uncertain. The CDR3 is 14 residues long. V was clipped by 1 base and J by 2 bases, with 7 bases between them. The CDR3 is CASSLVPDTDTQYF. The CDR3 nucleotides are TGTGCCAGCAGTTTAGTCCCCGACACAGATACGCAGTATTTT.

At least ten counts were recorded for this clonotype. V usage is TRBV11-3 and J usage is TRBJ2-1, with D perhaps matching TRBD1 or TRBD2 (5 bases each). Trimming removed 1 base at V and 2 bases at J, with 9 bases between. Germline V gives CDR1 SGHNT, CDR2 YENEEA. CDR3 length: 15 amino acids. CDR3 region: CASSLVGDTYNEQFF. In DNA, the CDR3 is TGTGCCAGCAGCTTAGTGGGGGATACCTACAATGAGCAGTTCTTC.

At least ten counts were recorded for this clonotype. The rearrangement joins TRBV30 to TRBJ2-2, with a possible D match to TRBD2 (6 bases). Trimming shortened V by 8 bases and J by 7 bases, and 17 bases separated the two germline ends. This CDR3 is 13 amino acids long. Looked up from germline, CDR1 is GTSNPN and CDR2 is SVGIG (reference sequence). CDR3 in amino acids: CAGTGRAFGELFF. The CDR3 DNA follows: TGTGCCGGGACTGGGAGAGCGTTCGGGGAGCTGTTTTTT.